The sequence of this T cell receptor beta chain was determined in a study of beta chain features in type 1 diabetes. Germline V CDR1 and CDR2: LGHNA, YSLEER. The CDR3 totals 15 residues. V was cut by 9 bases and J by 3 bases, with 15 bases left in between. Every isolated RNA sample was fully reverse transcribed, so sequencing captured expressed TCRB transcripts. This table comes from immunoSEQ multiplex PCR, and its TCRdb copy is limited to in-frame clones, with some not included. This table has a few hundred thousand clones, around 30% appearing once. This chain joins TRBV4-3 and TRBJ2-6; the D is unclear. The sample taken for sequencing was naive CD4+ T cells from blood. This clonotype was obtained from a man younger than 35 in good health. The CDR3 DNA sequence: TGCGCCAGTCGATATTCGGGCCTTGGGGCCAACGTCCTGACTTTC. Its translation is CASRYSGLGANVLTF.